This TCR beta chain is from a study of cytomegalovirus exposure and HLA in healthy donors. This clone occurred once. V shed 7 bases and J shed 0 bases, with 9 bases lying between them. This CDR3 spans 13 amino acids. The germline V gene has CDR1 SGHAT and CDR2 FQNNGV. The PCR contained 60 Vbeta and 13 Jbeta primers. Some clones are missing from TCRdb's copy, which holds only in-frame ones; the method was immunoSEQ multiplex PCR. The sample holds some 75,000 clones; under 80% are singletons and the top ten take under 6%. The receptor was derived from a man aged 18 to 29 in good health and CMV-seropositive. The chain combines TRBV11-2 with TRBJ1-1; tentative D call: TRBD1 (5 bases). Specimen: PBMCs. CDR3 residues: CASTLTVNTEAFF. The CDR3 DNA sequence: TGTGCCAGCACCTTGACAGTGAACACTGAAGCTTTCTTT.